These 19 T cell receptor beta chains originate from one sample sequenced in a study of shared clonotypes between healthy human individuals. TCRdb's table, derived via immunoSEQ multiplex PCR, lists solely in-frame clones and lacks some. The table has around 2.5 million clones, 93% seen once. Input material: naive CD4+ T cells from PBMCs. The subset is: CD45RA+ positively selected. Every receptor here comes from a man aged 18 to 35 in good health. Some clones in this sample may be carry-over from other donors' samples.

The chain recombines TRBV9 with TRBJ2-7; D gene unclear. The CDR3 loop spans 15 amino acids. The V gene lost 0 bases and the J gene lost 0 bases, with 10 bases spanning the gap. Germline V lookup: CDR1 SGDLS, CDR2 YYNGEE. The CDR3 here is CASSVGDGYSYEQYF. CDR3 DNA sequence: TGTGCCAGCAGCGTAGGTGACGGATACTCCTACGAGCAGTACTTC.

Only one count was recorded for this clone. The gene calls are TRBV7-6 and TRBJ1-2; maybe TRBD1 (5 bases). V lost 4 bases and J 4 bases, leaving 19 bases between the germline ends. The germline CDR1 and CDR2 sequences are SGHVS and FNYEAQ. CDR3 length equals 16 residues. CDR3 sequence reads: CASSSSVLTAGYGYTF. In DNA form, the CDR3 reads TGTGCCAGCAGCTCCAGTGTTTTGACAGCCGGCTATGGCTACACCTTC. Looking up the rest from reference TRBV7-6 and TRBJ1-2 gives the full variable domain: GAGVSQSPRYKVTKRGQDVALRCDPISGHVSLYWYRQALGQGPEFLTYFNYEAQQDKSGLPNDRFSAERPEGSISTLTIQRTEQRDSAMYRCASSSSVLTAGYGYTFGSGTRLTVV.

The chain is built from TRBV5-1 and TRBJ2-7; tentatively, D is TRBD1 (5 bases). V was shortened by 0 bases and J by 2 bases, with 12 bases between the two germline ends. This CDR3 is 15 amino acids long. The germline V gene encodes CDR1 SGHRS and CDR2 YFSETQ. In nucleotides, the CDR3 is TGCGCCAGCAGCTTGGGACAGTGGACCCCCTACGAGCAGTACTTC. It yields the protein CASSLGQWTPYEQYF.

A remark on this clone: Other DNA sequences of this sample code for an identical CDR3. V usage is TRBV9 and J usage is TRBJ2-2, with D maybe TRBD2 (5 bases). V dropped 1 base and J dropped 8 bases, with 6 bases sitting between them. Per germline, CDR1 SGDLS and CDR2 YYNGEE. The CDR3 runs to 12 residues. CDR3 nucleotides: TGTGCCAGCAGCGTATCGGGAGGGGAGCTGTTTTTT. It is translated as CASSVSGGELFF.

Details on this clone: Within the sample, other DNA sequences also encode this same CDR3. The rearrangement joins TRBV6-6 to TRBJ2-7; D gene unclear. Trimming removed 2 bases at V and 3 bases at J, with 2 bases between. Germline V lookup: CDR1 MNHNY, CDR2 SVGAGI (reference sequence). There are 11 residues in the CDR3. CDR3 sequence reads: CASSYRYEQYF. The CDR3 nucleotides are TGTGCCAGCAGTTACCGCTACGAGCAGTACTTC.

This clone was counted once. This chain uses TRBV30 with TRBJ2-1; 10 bases fit TRBD2. V shed 3 bases and J 10 bases; nucleotides not matched to a gene: 6. Germline V lookup: CDR1 GTSNPN, CDR2 SVGIG (reference sequence). The CDR3 extends over 13 amino acids. CDR3: CAWRYSGRIEQFF. The CDR3 coding sequence is TGTGCCTGGAGGTATAGCGGGAGGATAGAGCAGTTCTTC.

Details on this clone: Other DNA sequences within the sample encode an identical CDR3. The J gene is TRBJ2-3, the V gene TRBV20-1; D is unresolved. Germline lookup yields CDR1 DFQATT and CDR2 SNEGSKA (reference sequence). CDR3 length: 11 amino acids. V was cut by 2 bases and J by 5 bases, with 5 bases left in between. Here the CDR3 DNA reads TGCAGTGCTAGAAGGGTAGATACGCAGTATTTT. Translated: CSARRVDTQYF.

The genes are TRBV29-1 and TRBJ2-5; 8 nucleotides match TRBD2. Germline V CDR1 and CDR2: SQVTM, ANQGSEA. The CDR3 has 15 amino acids. Trimming cost V 1 base and J 2 bases; bases outside gene matches: 6. Here the CDR3 reads CSVEGVAGYQETQYF. The CDR3 DNA follows: TGCAGCGTTGAAGGGGTAGCGGGGTATCAAGAGACCCAGTACTTC.

The chain has TRBV28 and TRBJ2-7; TRBD1 or TRBD2 may be the D gene (5 bases each). CDR3 length: 12 amino acids. V lost 6 bases, J lost 9 bases, and 15 bases lay in between. Germline lookup yields CDR1 MDHEN and CDR2 SYDVKM. The chain's CDR3 is CASSLPGRLQYF. DNA for the CDR3: TGTGCCAGCAGCTTACCGGGACGTTTGCAGTACTTC.

The genes are TRBV6-6 and TRBJ1-5; 7 bases are a match to TRBD1. Germline CDR1 reads MNHNY; CDR2 reads SVGAGI (reference sequence). This CDR3 contains 14 residues. J lost 1 base, V lost 8 bases, and 5 bases had no gene match. CDR3 residues: CASGRGLSNQPQHF. In nucleotides, the CDR3 is TGTGCCAGCGGTAGGGGGCTAAGCAATCAGCCCCAGCATTTT.

CDR3 coding DNA: TGTGCCACCAGCAGTGACAGGTTAAGCGGGGAGCTGTTTTTT. Translated, it gives CATSSDRLSGELFF. The chain recombines TRBV15 with TRBJ2-2; TRBD1 is a possible D gene (6 bases). The CDR3 totals 14 residues. V lost 3 bases, J lost 7 bases, and 12 bases lay in between. Germline values: CDR1 LNHNV, CDR2 YYDKDF (reference sequence).

This clone was recorded only once. The rearrangement uses TRBV19 and TRBJ2-5; possibly TRBD1 for D (5 bases). The CDR3 is made up of 14 amino acids. The V and J ends lost 5 bases and 7 bases respectively, with 17 bases between them. Germline V gene sequence: CDR1 LNHDA, CDR2 SQIVND (reference sequence). CDR3 protein: CASSSGYSQGTQYF. CDR3 DNA: TGTGCCAGTAGTTCTGGATACTCCCAGGGGACCCAGTACTTC.

The genes are TRBV5-1 and TRBJ2-7; 7 bases are a match to TRBD1. CDR3 length: 15 amino acids. The germline gives CDR1 SGHRS, CDR2 YFSETQ. With V trimmed by 4 bases and J by 1 base, 8 bases remained unmatched. CDR3 bases: TGCGCCAGCAGCATAGGGACAGCGAGATCCTACGAGCAGTACTTC. It codes for CASSIGTARSYEQYF.

V is TRBV7-2 and J is TRBJ1-1, with D uncertain. CDR1 and CDR2 (germline): SGHTA, FQGNSA. The CDR3 extends over 11 amino acids. Trimming removed 7 bases at V and 6 bases at J, with 9 bases between. As DNA, the CDR3 is TGTGCCAGCACCTTTACAGCTGAAGCTTTCTTT. Protein sequence: CASTFTAEAFF.

Concerning this clone itself: The same CDR3 is also encoded by other DNA sequences in this sample. This chain connects TRBV5-1 to TRBJ2-2; maybe TRBD1 (5 bases). CDR3 length: 14 amino acids. Trimming took off 4 bases at V and 1 base at J, with 8 bases between the two ends. Germline CDR1 and CDR2: SGHRS and YFSETQ. The CDR3 reads CASSRGQNTGELFF. The CDR3 DNA follows: TGCGCCAGCAGCCGCGGACAGAACACCGGGGAGCTGTTTTTT.

The gene calls are TRBV6-6 and TRBJ1-2; D uncertain. V lost 6 bases and J 8 bases, leaving 16 bases between the germline ends. CDR3 length: 13 amino acids. CDR1 MNHNY and CDR2 SVGAGI come from the germline V gene (reference sequence). CDR3 sequence reads: CASSPTGLGGYTF. For the CDR3, the DNA is TGTGCCAGCAGCCCGACCGGCTTGGGAGGCTACACCTTC.

As for this clone: Other DNA sequences in the sample encode the same CDR3. The V call is TRBV29-1, the J call TRBJ1-2, with 10 bases fitting TRBD1. The CDR3 runs 12 residues. Trimming removed 6 bases from V and 5 bases from J; junction bases left unmatched: 3. Germline CDR1 reads SQVTM; CDR2 reads ANQGSEA. The CDR3 DNA reads as TGCAGCGTGGGGGGACAGGGGTATGGCTACACCTTC. Its protein product is CSVGGQGYGYTF.

V usage is TRBV6-1 and J usage is TRBJ2-7; D possibly corresponds to TRBD1 (5 bases). Germline V gene sequence: CDR1 MNHNS, CDR2 SASEGT. The CDR3 is 15 amino acids. The V and J ends lost 6 bases and 3 bases respectively, with 18 bases between them. CDR3 loop: CASSRQNSGGYEQYF. The CDR3 region has the DNA TGTGCCAGCAGCAGACAGAACTCTGGCGGCTACGAGCAGTACTTC.

This clone appeared a single time. The V gene is TRBV6-5, the J gene TRBJ2-1; 9 positions match TRBD2. Germline trimming cut 2 bases from V and 9 bases from J; bases unmatched to any gene: 2. The CDR3 covers 13 residues. Germline values: CDR1 MNHEY, CDR2 SVGAGI. The CDR3 DNA reads as TGTGCCAGCAGTTACGCGGGAGGGAGTGAGCAGTTCTTC. It is translated as CASSYAGGSEQFF.